This T cell receptor (beta chain) was retrieved from a study of preoperative IRX-2 immunotherapy in early breast cancer. The V end was cut by 4 bases, the J end by 4 bases, with 18 bases between. This CDR3 spans 16 amino acids. Looked up from germline, CDR1 is SGHRS and CDR2 is YFSETQ. Here immunoSEQ multiplex PCR was the method, and the copy in TCRdb shows in-frame clones only, minus some. This table holds over 35,000 clones, approximately 95% found once. Treatment specified: preoperative locoregional IRX-2 cytokine immunotherapy. Samples came from a phase Ib trial of preoperative locoregional IRX-2 cytokine immunotherapy.

This sample comprised tumor tissue, obtained after IRX-2 immunotherapy. The genes are TRBV5-1 and TRBJ1-3; D unclear. The origin of this receptor is a human donor with breast cancer. CDR3 amino acids: CASSRDGSAAGNTIYF. The CDR3 nucleotides read TGCGCCAGCAGCCGCGACGGATCCGCAGCGGGAAACACCATATATTTT. Full variable domain (rest looked up from reference TRBV5-1 and TRBJ1-3): KAGVTQTPRYLIKTRGQQVTLSCSPISGHRSVSWYQQTPGQGLQFLFEYFSETQRNKGNFPGRFSGRQFSNSRSEMNVSTLELGDSALYLCASSRDGSAAGNTIYFGEGSWLTVV.